These 27 T cell receptor beta chains originate from one sample sequenced in a study of blood T cell repertoires in COVID-19 (dated by TCRdb to the early 2020s). The library relied on the immunoSEQ multiplex PCR assay. Not all clones reach the TCRdb copy of this immuneACCESS table, which keeps in-frame sequences only. Checked studies attribute under half of the gap to unresolved V genes and leave the rest unexplained. The sample table holds about 220,000 clones, of which more than 65% were seen once. 2% to 2.5% of the sample is held by the ten biggest clonotypes. Sequencing was performed on peripheral blood. All receptors come from a woman aged 60-70 years with acute or convalescent COVID-19.

This chain links TRBV18 with TRBJ2-2; D may be TRBD1 (6 bases). The CDR3 contains 15 residues. V lost 3 bases to trimming and J lost 2 bases, with 10 bases between them. Germline V gene data show CDR1 as KGHSH and CDR2 as LQKENI. CDR3 in DNA: TGTGCCAGCTCACCGCGCAGGGGTAACACCGGGGAGCTGTTTTTT. Translation gives CASSPRRGNTGELFF. Full variable domain (rest looked up from reference TRBV18 and TRBJ2-2): NAGVMQNPRHLVRRRGQEARLRCSPMKGHSHVYWYRQLPEEGLKFMVYLQKENIIDESGMPKERFSAEFPKEGPSILRIQQVVRGDSAAYFCASSPRRGNTGELFFGEGSRLTVL.

The chain combines TRBV30 with TRBJ1-1; D is undetermined. Germline V CDR1 and CDR2: GTSNPN, SVGIG (reference sequence). Between the trimmed V and J ends, which lost 2 bases and 0 bases, there was a span of 7 bases. CDR3 size: 13 residues. The DNA of the CDR3 is TGTGCCTGGAGTACTGGAGTGAACACTGAAGCTTTCTTT. This encodes CAWSTGVNTEAFF. The full variable domain, rest sourced from reference TRBV30 and TRBJ1-1, is SQTIHQWPATLVQPVGSPLSLECTVEGTSNPNLYWYRQAAGRGLQLLFYSVGIGQISSEVPQNLSASRPQDRQFILSSKKLLLSDSGFYLCAWSTGVNTEAFFGQGTRLTVV.

The genes are TRBV4-2 and TRBJ2-2; no firm D call. The V end lost 0 bases, the J end lost 6 bases, and 14 bases lay between the germline ends. CDR3 length: 16 residues. In germline, CDR1 is LGHNA, CDR2 YNFKEQ. This CDR3 reads CASSQDASRRPGELFF. CDR3 coding DNA: TGTGCCAGCAGCCAAGATGCGAGTCGGAGACCCGGGGAGCTGTTTTTT.

The CDR3 is CASRLGGCRGSSGYTF. The CDR3 nucleotides read TGTGCAAGTCGCTTAGGAGGATGCAGAGGCTCTAGCGGCTACACCTTC. The chain joins TRBV12-2 to TRBJ1-2. TRBV12-2 is listed as a pseudogene. CDR3 size: 16 residues.

The V and J genes are TRBV5-4 and TRBJ1-2; TRBD1 matches at 9 bases. The CDR3 is made up of 15 amino acids. J gave up 5 bases and V 0 bases, and 5 bases lay outside the gene matches. The germline gives CDR1 SGHNT, CDR2 YYREEE (reference sequence). CDR3 residues: CASSLGQGVWYGYTF. The CDR3 nucleotides are TGTGCCAGCAGCTTGGGACAGGGGGTATGGTATGGCTACACCTTC. Complete variable domain (other parts from reference TRBV5-4 and TRBJ1-2): ETGVTQSPTHLIKTRGQQVTLRCSSQSGHNTVSWYQQALGQGPQFIFQYYREEENGRGNFPPRFSGLQFPNYSSELNVNALELDDSALYLCASSLGQGVWYGYTFGSGTRLTVV.

This chain joins TRBV18 and TRBJ1-2; 10 positions agree with TRBD1. There are 13 residues in the CDR3. Germline V gene lookup returns CDR1 KGHSH and CDR2 LQKENI. V dropped 3 bases and J dropped 7; count of bases not matched to a gene: 2. The CDR3 is CASSPGTGVGYTF. The CDR3 DNA is TGTGCCAGCTCACCCGGGACAGGGGTTGGCTACACCTTC.

The chain combines TRBV18 with TRBJ1-1, with 7 bases that match TRBD1. Trimming cost V 1 base and J 5 bases; bases outside gene matches: 7. The CDR3 spans 15 residues. Germline V lookup: CDR1 KGHSH, CDR2 LQKENI. The CDR3 sequence is CASSPQSAGGTEAFF. CDR3 bases: TGTGCCAGCTCACCACAAAGTGCAGGGGGGACTGAAGCTTTCTTT.

This sequence joins TRBV9 and TRBJ2-1, with D perhaps matching TRBD2 (6 bases). Germline V gene data show CDR1 as SGDLS and CDR2 as YYNGEE. CDR3 length: 15 residues. V was clipped by 0 bases and J by 6 bases, with 13 bases between them. DNA of the CDR3: TGTGCCAGCAGCGTAGGGTCACTAGCTGGCAATGAGCAGTTCTTC. Its protein product is CASSVGSLAGNEQFF.

The rearrangement links TRBV2 to TRBJ1-1; D not certain. The length of the CDR3 is 13 residues. Trimming stripped 4 bases from V and 4 bases from J, with 10 bases between. The germline V gene encodes CDR1 SNHLY and CDR2 FYNNEI. CDR3 amino acids: CASSGLAGTEAFF. DNA of the CDR3: TGTGCCAGCAGTGGATTAGCCGGCACTGAAGCTTTCTTT.

The gene calls are TRBV3-1 (or the pseudogene TRBV3-2) and TRBJ1-2, with a tentative D call TRBD1 (6 bases). Trimming took 1 base from V and 0 from J, leaving 9 bases between them. The V gene's germline CDR1 is LGHDT and CDR2 YNNKEL (reference sequence). CDR3 length equals 15 residues. In DNA, the CDR3 is TGTGCCAGCAGCCAAGCCCCAGGGGCTAACTATGGCTACACCTTC. Translated, it gives CASSQAPGANYGYTF.

The chain combines TRBV5-1 with TRBJ2-5; D may be TRBD1 (5 bases). The CDR3 runs 15 residues. The V gene's germline CDR1 is SGHRS and CDR2 YFSETQ. V gave up 0 bases and J gave up 1 base, with 10 bases separating them. CDR3: CASSLGQGPQETQYF. The DNA for the CDR3 is TGCGCCAGCAGCTTGGGGCAGGGCCCCCAAGAGACCCAGTACTTC.

This sequence joins TRBV5-6 and TRBJ1-4, with 7 bases aligning to TRBD1. The CDR3 totals 16 residues. V was clipped by 4 bases and J by 4 bases; unmatched bases: 10. Germline CDR1 is SGHDT and CDR2 is YYEEEE. DNA of the CDR3: TGTGCCAGCAGCCTGCGGAGGACAGGCCTTAATGAAAAACTGTTTTTT. The encoded protein is CASSLRRTGLNEKLFF.

The chain carries TRBV2 and TRBJ1-2; D is unclear. The ends were cut back, 5 bases at V and 5 bases at J, with 15 bases in the middle. The germline CDR1 and CDR2 sequences are SNHLY and FYNNEI. This CDR3 comprises 14 residues. Here the CDR3 DNA reads TGTGCCAGCAGTAGCTCCACAAGAGCGTATGGCTACACCTTC. Its translation is CASSSSTRAYGYTF.

The chain joins TRBV7-6 to TRBJ2-7, with a tentative D call TRBD1 (6 bases). V lost 1 base, J lost 5 bases, and 15 bases lay in between. This CDR3 spans 15 amino acids. Germline-derived CDR1 and CDR2 are SGHVS and FNYEAQ. As DNA, the CDR3 is TGTGCCAGCAGCTTAGTGGGGGCCGACATGAACGAGCAGTACTTC. Translating gives CASSLVGADMNEQYF.

The chain's CDR3 is CASSHQQGNYGYTF. The CDR3 DNA sequence: TGCGCCAGCAGCCATCAACAGGGGAACTATGGCTACACCTTC. The J gene is TRBJ1-2, the V gene TRBV4-3; 7 bases match TRBD1. Trimming cost V 3 bases and J 2 bases; bases outside gene matches: 3. Per germline, CDR1 LGHNA and CDR2 YSLEER. This CDR3 spans 14 amino acids.

This chain joins TRBV9 and TRBJ2-5; 8 nucleotides align to TRBD2. CDR3 length: 14 residues. The germline gives CDR1 SGDLS, CDR2 YYNGEE. Germline trimming cut 3 bases from V and 0 bases from J; bases unmatched to any gene: 1. The chain's CDR3 is CASSGGGNQETQYF. The DNA of the CDR3 is TGTGCCAGCAGCGGCGGGGGGAACCAAGAGACCCAGTACTTC.

CDR3: CASSYFSSGGVNEQFF. The CDR3 DNA sequence: TGTGCCAGCAGTTATTTTTCTAGCGGGGGGGTAAATGAGCAGTTCTTC. The rearrangement uses TRBV6-5 and TRBJ2-1; 12 positions match TRBD2. V lost 3 bases and J lost 7; bases outside the gene matches: 7. Germline V gives CDR1 MNHEY, CDR2 SVGAGI. This CDR3 spans 16 amino acids.

V is TRBV9 and J is TRBJ1-4; 8 nucleotides line up with TRBD1. Germline-derived CDR1 and CDR2 are SGDLS and YYNGEE. Unmatched junction bases numbered 10, after V lost 4 bases and J lost 2 bases. There are 17 residues in the CDR3. The CDR3 loop reads CASSPRGTGGTNEKLFF. The CDR3, as DNA: TGTGCCAGCAGCCCCCGGGGTACAGGGGGTACTAATGAAAAACTGTTTTTT.

The sample holds one count of this clone. The V and J genes are TRBV4-1 and TRBJ2-3; TRBD2 aligns across 7 bases. Germline CDR1 reads MGHRA; CDR2 reads YSYEKL. The CDR3 is 15 amino acids. The V segment lost 0 bases and the J segment 4 bases; nucleotides outside the gene matches: 4. Written as DNA, the CDR3 is TGCGCCAGCAGCCAAGAGGGAGCGGGGTCAGATACGCAGTATTTT. Protein: CASSQEGAGSDTQYF.

In its sample, this clone was seen once. V usage is TRBV24-1 and J usage is TRBJ1-1; 7 nucleotides agree with TRBD1. CDR3 length: 15 amino acids. The germline CDR1 and CDR2 sequences are KGHDR and SFDVKD. J was trimmed by 3 bases and V by 4 bases; bases with no gene match: 7. CDR3 in DNA: TGTGCCACCAGTGAATCTTTCCAGGGGGACACTGAAGCTTTCTTT. Protein product: CATSESFQGDTEAFF.

CDR3 bases: TGTGCCAGCAGTTCGAGACTAGCGGGGGGCACAGATACGCAGTATTTT. The encoded protein is CASSSRLAGGTDTQYF. The chain combines TRBV6-5 with TRBJ2-3, with 12 bases aligning to TRBD2. This CDR3 region has 16 residues. The V segment lost 4 bases and the J segment 1 base; nucleotides outside the gene matches: 3. Germline CDR1 reads MNHEY; CDR2 reads SVGAGI.

The V and J genes are TRBV4-1 and TRBJ1-6; 8 bases match TRBD1. CDR3 length equals 14 residues. Germline trimming cut 3 bases from V and 8 bases from J; bases unmatched to any gene: 3. CDR1 and CDR2 from the germline V gene are MGHRA and YSYEKL. For the CDR3, the DNA is TGCGCCAGCAGCCATACAGGGGGGGATTCACCCCTCCACTTT. The encoded protein is CASSHTGGDSPLHF.

The rearrangement joins TRBV28 to TRBJ1-2; 7 nucleotides line up with TRBD1. The J segment lost 4 bases and the V segment lost 6 bases, leaving 5 bases of the junction unmatched. Per germline, CDR1 MDHEN and CDR2 SYDVKM. The CDR3 consists of 13 residues. CDR3 nucleotide sequence: TGTGCCAGCAGGGGCGGACAGGTCTATGGCTACACCTTC. Protein sequence: CASRGGQVYGYTF.

The gene calls are TRBV5-1 and TRBJ2-3; 7 positions agree with TRBD2. The CDR3 totals 16 residues. The V and J ends lost 0 bases and 2 bases, in that order; junction bases with no gene match: 6. Germline CDR1 SGHRS, CDR2 YFSETQ. The CDR3 here is CASSLEASGYTDTQYF. CDR3 coding DNA: TGCGCCAGCAGCTTGGAGGCTAGCGGATACACAGATACGCAGTATTTT.

J is TRBJ2-4 and V is TRBV19, with 10 bases lining up with TRBD1. After removal of 4 bases from V and 1 base from J, the junction contained 4 bases not matched to a gene. The CDR3 is 16 amino acids. Per germline, CDR1 LNHDA and CDR2 SQIVND (reference sequence). CDR3 sequence: CASSRDRGLAKNIQYF. The CDR3, as DNA: TGTGCCAGTAGTAGGGACAGGGGCCTTGCCAAAAACATTCAGTACTTC.

This clone was detected only once. The chain employs TRBV5-6 and TRBJ2-7, with D possibly matching TRBD2 (5 bases). V gave up 0 bases and J gave up 3 bases, with 19 bases separating them. In germline, CDR1 is SGHDT, CDR2 YYEEEE. The CDR3 covers 17 residues. This chain's CDR3 is CASSLAGGKGLLYEQYF. CDR3 coding DNA: TGTGCCAGCAGCTTGGCCGGAGGAAAAGGACTGCTCTACGAGCAGTACTTC.

V is TRBV12-5 and J is TRBJ2-7; the match to TRBD1 covers 8 bases. V was clipped by 6 bases and J by 5 bases; unmatched bases: 12. Looked up from germline, CDR1 is LGHNT and CDR2 is FRNRAP. The CDR3 totals 15 residues. The CDR3 nucleotides are TGTGCTAGTGGACGATCCGCGACAGGGGTCCACGAGCAGTACTTC. Its protein is CASGRSATGVHEQYF.